This T cell receptor (beta chain) was identified in a study of pediatric ulcerative colitis. One to two pinch biopsies were taken from the rectum during colonoscopy. As to this clone: Its antigen is not identified.

The assay was immunoSEQ multiplex PCR, and TCRdb's table has in-frame clones only and misses some. The profile covers 30,000 to 40,000 clones, with about 81% appearing a single time and 1.1% taken by the ten largest. Findings and limits, study-wide: Blood-rectal clonal overlap within each person was significantly higher in ulcerative colitis patients than controls. Blood samples from a couple of patients yielded substantially fewer templates and were excluded from blood-rectal overlap analysis. Clonal expansions reduced rectal repertoire diversity in acute severe colitis. This repertoire reflects total lymphocytes rather than subpopulations like regulatory T cells.

Germline loops: CDR1 SGHRS, CDR2 YFSETQ. The J segment lost 0 bases and the V segment lost 4 bases, leaving 5 bases of the junction unmatched. CDR3 size: 18 residues. The origin of this receptor is a boy aged 5-17 years with mild ulcerative colitis. The chain uses TRBV5-1 and TRBJ2-3, with 16 bases lining up with TRBD2. Sequencing input: gut tissue. The CDR3 spells CASSAGTSGGASTDTQYF. The CDR3, as DNA: TGCGCCAGCAGCGCCGGGACTAGCGGGGGGGCGAGCACAGATACGCAGTATTTT.